A selection of T cell receptor beta chains follows, all from one sample in a study of blood T cell repertoires in COVID-19. Method: immunoSEQ multiplex PCR; TCRdb's copy keeps in-frame clones and lacks some. This sample yields around 450,000 clones, of which about 89% are seen a single time; around 4.4% belongs to the top ten. The sequenced sample consisted of peripheral blood. Receptors were obtained from a woman aged 30 to 39 with acute or convalescent COVID-19. CDR3s include the opening cysteine and the closing phenylalanine or tryptophan. Each record gives: V gene, clone size, J gene, CDR3 length, D gene, CDR3 protein, CDR3 DNA. The D gene is left open where the match is weak. Size tells how often a clone was seen (once, few, many) or the class of an expanded clone, and some rows leave it out.

TRBV29-1	-	TRBJ2-3	14	TRBD2	CSVIGLVQTDTQYF	TGCAGCGTTATCGGACTAGTACAAACAGATACGCAGTATTTT
TRBV3-1/TRBV3-2	-	TRBJ1-3	13	-	CASSQRSGNTIYF	TGTGCCAGCAGCCAACGTTCTGGAAACACCATATATTTT
TRBV5-1	-	TRBJ2-5	14	-	CASSLWTEQETQYF	TGCGCCAGCAGCTTATGGACAGAGCAAGAGACCCAGTACTTC
TRBV12-3/TRBV12-4	few	TRBJ2-2	12	-	CASSQVPGELFF	TGTGCCAGCAGTCAGGTACCCGGGGAGCTGTTTTTT
TRBV28	many	TRBJ2-5	14	-	CASSSPRPQETQYF	TGTGCCAGCAGCTCCCCTAGGCCGCAAGAGACCCAGTACTTC
TRBV30	-	TRBJ1-2	14	TRBD1	CAWIGDRGGYGYTF	TGTGCCTGGATTGGCGACAGGGGAGGTTATGGCTACACCTTC
TRBV9	-	TRBJ2-1	15	TRBD2	CASSLGLAGGNEQFF	TGTGCCAGCAGCTTGGGACTAGCGGGGGGGAATGAGCAGTTCTTC
TRBV4-1	-	TRBJ2-7	18	TRBD2	CASSQDRGTSGGATEQYF	TGCGCCAGCAGCCAAGATCGGGGGACTAGCGGGGGGGCCACCGAGCAGTACTTC
TRBV10-1	-	TRBJ2-1	15	-	CASSDTGSTYNEQFF	TGCGCCAGCAGTGACACCGGGTCAACCTACAATGAGCAGTTCTTC
TRBV7-9	-	TRBJ2-3	13	-	CAPGRFPTDTQYF	TGTGCACCTGGGCGTTTCCCCACAGATACGCAGTATTTT
TRBV30	-	TRBJ1-1	13	-	CAWSFRGNTEAFF	TGTGCCTGGAGTTTCAGAGGGAACACTGAAGCTTTCTTT
TRBV2	once	TRBJ1-1	15	TRBD1	CASNQQGAPGTEAFF	TGTGCCAGCAACCAACAGGGGGCCCCGGGTACTGAAGCTTTCTTT
TRBV29-1	-	TRBJ2-2	14	-	CSVDSRANTGELFF	TGCAGCGTAGACAGTAGGGCGAACACCGGGGAGCTGTTTTTT
TRBV2	-	TRBJ2-3	16	TRBD2	CASSERGGELIDTQYF	TGTGCCAGCAGTGAACGCGGGGGGGAGCTTATAGATACGCAGTATTTT
TRBV11-2	-	TRBJ2-7	16	TRBD2	CASSPRSGLGLYEQYF	TGTGCCAGCAGCCCCCGTTCGGGACTAGGTCTCTACGAGCAGTACTTC
TRBV11-2	few	TRBJ2-5	17	TRBD1	CASSSTRNRGLGETQYF	TGTGCCAGCAGCTCTACCCGGAACAGGGGATTAGGGGAGACCCAGTACTTC
TRBV13	-	TRBJ2-3	16	TRBD2	CASSPTGLAGGGTQYF	TGTGCCAGCAGCCCGACCGGACTAGCGGGGGGAGGTACGCAGTATTTT
TRBV6-5	-	TRBJ1-5	15	TRBD1	CASSYGTGPTGAQHF	TGTGCCAGCAGTTATGGGACAGGGCCCACGGGGGCCCAGCATTTT
TRBV6-1	-	TRBJ2-3	16	TRBD1	CASSEAYTRQGDTQYF	TGTGCCAGCAGTGAAGCCTATACCCGACAGGGGGATACGCAGTATTTT
TRBV21-1	-	TRBJ2-4	15	-	CASRTGSWTKNIQYF	TGTGCCAGCAGAACAGGGAGTTGGACCAAAAACATTCAGTACTTC
TRBV24-1	-	TRBJ2-6	17	-	CATSDPTGRDGANVLTF	TGTGCCACCAGTGACCCTACAGGGAGGGATGGGGCCAACGTCCTGACTTTC
TRBV29-1	-	TRBJ1-4	14	TRBD1	CSVSDRYNNEKLFF	TGCAGCGTCTCGGACAGGTATAATAATGAAAAACTGTTTTTT
TRBV12-5	-	TRBJ1-2	16	-	CASGFPPGRDFYGYTF	TGTGCTAGTGGTTTCCCCCCGGGGAGGGATTTTTATGGCTACACCTTC
TRBV5-1	-	TRBJ1-4	15	TRBD1	CASSLEGTGNEKLFF	TGCGCCAGCAGCTTGGAGGGGACAGGCAATGAAAAACTGTTTTTT
TRBV5-4	-	TRBJ2-5	15	TRBD2	CASSPGRPGGETQYF	TGTGCCAGCAGCCCCGGGAGGCCGGGGGGAGAGACCCAGTACTTC
TRBV28	-	TRBJ1-1	13	-	CASSFTGNTEAFF	TGTGCCAGCAGTTTTACCGGGAACACTGAAGCTTTCTTT
TRBV3-1/TRBV3-2	-	TRBJ2-3	16	TRBD2	CASSAGSGGATDTQYF	TGTGCCAGCAGCGCCGGCAGCGGGGGGGCCACAGATACGCAGTATTTT
TRBV10-3	-	TRBJ2-1	13	-	CAISIDRRREQFF	TGTGCCATCAGTATCGACCGGAGGCGTGAGCAGTTCTTC
TRBV5-1	-	TRBJ2-7	13	-	CASSPGQSYEQYF	TGCGCCAGCAGCCCCGGACAATCCTACGAGCAGTACTTC
TRBV27	-	TRBJ2-7	15	TRBD2	CASSSLGRAEHEQYF	TGTGCCAGCAGCTCCCTAGGGAGGGCAGAACACGAGCAGTACTTC
TRBV7-7	-	TRBJ2-3	18	TRBD2	CASSLAASGGASTDTQYF	TGTGCCAGCAGCTTAGCGGCTAGCGGGGGCGCTAGCACAGATACGCAGTATTTT
TRBV28	-	TRBJ2-5	15	TRBD2	CASSLPLAVGETQYF	TGTGCCAGCAGTTTGCCGCTAGCGGTTGGAGAGACCCAGTACTTC
TRBV28	-	TRBJ2-3	17	-	CASSPLDRTISTDTQYF	TGTGCCAGCAGTCCCCTAGACAGGACAATTAGCACAGATACGCAGTATTTT
TRBV3-1/TRBV3-2	-	TRBJ2-3	15	TRBD1	CASGSLDRGLDTQYF	TGTGCCAGCGGTAGCCTGGACAGGGGACTAGATACGCAGTATTTT
TRBV11-1	-	TRBJ2-7	12	TRBD1	CASSSTGYEQYF	TGTGCCAGCAGCTCGACAGGGTACGAGCAGTACTTC
TRBV7-8	-	TRBJ2-7	14	TRBD1	CASSSDRFSYEQYF	TGTGCCAGCAGCTCGGACAGGTTCTCCTACGAGCAGTACTTC
TRBV10-1	-	TRBJ2-5	15	TRBD1	CASSEVQGARETQYF	TGCGCCAGCAGTGAGGTTCAGGGGGCTCGAGAGACCCAGTACTTC
TRBV2	-	TRBJ1-5	14	-	CASSPQGINQPQHF	TGTGCCAGCAGCCCGCAGGGGATAAATCAGCCCCAGCATTTT
TRBV6-4	-	TRBJ2-2	17	-	CASSPSWEHMNTGELFF	TGTGCCAGCAGCCCTAGTTGGGAGCACATGAACACCGGGGAGCTGTTTTTT
TRBV5-5	-	TRBJ2-3	18	TRBD2	CASSNDGAGGLFPDTQYF	TGTGCCAGCAGCAATGACGGGGCGGGGGGGCTTTTTCCAGATACGCAGTATTTT
TRBV9	many	TRBJ1-1	15	TRBD1	CAIPQQGQMNTEAFF	TGTGCCATCCCCCAACAGGGGCAAATGAACACTGAAGCTTTCTTT